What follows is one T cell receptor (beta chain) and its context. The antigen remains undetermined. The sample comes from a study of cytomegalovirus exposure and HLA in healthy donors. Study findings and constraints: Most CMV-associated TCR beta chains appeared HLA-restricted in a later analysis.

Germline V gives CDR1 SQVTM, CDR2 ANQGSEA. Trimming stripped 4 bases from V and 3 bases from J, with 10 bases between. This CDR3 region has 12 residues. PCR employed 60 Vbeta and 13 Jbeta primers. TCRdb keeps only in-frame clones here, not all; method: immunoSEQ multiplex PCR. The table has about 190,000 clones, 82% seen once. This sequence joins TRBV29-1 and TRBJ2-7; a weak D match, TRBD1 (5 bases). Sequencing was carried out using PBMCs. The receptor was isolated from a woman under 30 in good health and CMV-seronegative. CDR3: CSVAPQGYEQYF. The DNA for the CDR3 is TGCAGCGTTGCCCCCCAGGGCTACGAGCAGTACTTC.